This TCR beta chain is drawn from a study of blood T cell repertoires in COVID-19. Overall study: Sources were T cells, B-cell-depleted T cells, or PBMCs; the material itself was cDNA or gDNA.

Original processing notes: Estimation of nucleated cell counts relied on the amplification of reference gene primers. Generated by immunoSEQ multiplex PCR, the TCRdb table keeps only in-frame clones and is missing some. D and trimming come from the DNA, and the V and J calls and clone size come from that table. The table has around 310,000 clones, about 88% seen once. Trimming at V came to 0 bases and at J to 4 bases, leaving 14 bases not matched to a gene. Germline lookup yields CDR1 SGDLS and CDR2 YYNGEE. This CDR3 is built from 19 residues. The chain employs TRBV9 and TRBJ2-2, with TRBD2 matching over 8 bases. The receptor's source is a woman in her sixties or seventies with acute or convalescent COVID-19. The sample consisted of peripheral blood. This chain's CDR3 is CASSVATRSGSAGTGELFF. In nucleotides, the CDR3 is TGTGCCAGCAGCGTAGCTACGCGGAGCGGGAGTGCGGGCACCGGGGAGCTGTTTTTT. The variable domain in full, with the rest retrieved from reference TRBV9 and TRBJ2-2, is DSGVTQTPKHLITATGQRVTLRCSPRSGDLSVYWYQQSLDQGLQFLIQYYNGEERAKGNILERFSAQQFPDLHSELNLSSLELGDSALYFCASSVATRSGSAGTGELFFGEGSRLTVL.